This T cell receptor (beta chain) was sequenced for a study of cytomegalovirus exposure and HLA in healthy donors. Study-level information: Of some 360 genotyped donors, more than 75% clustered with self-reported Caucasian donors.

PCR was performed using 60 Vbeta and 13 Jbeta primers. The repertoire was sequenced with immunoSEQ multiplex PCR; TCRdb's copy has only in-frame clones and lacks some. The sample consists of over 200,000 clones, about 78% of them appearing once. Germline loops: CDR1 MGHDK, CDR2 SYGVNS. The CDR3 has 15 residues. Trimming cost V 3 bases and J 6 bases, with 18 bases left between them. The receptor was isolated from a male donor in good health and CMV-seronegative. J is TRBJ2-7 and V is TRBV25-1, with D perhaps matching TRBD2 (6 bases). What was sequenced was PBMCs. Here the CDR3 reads CASSEPTGGFSEQYF. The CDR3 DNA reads TGTGCCAGCAGTGAGCCGACCGGGGGTTTTTCCGAGCAGTACTTC.